Detailed here is one TCR beta chain. These data come from a study of blood T cell repertoires in COVID-19. From germline, CDR1 is MNHEY and CDR2 SVGAGI. CDR3 length: 15 residues. The V and J ends lost 0 bases and 2 bases respectively, with 9 bases between them. Some clones are missing from TCRdb's copy, which holds only in-frame ones; the method was immunoSEQ multiplex PCR. Here the sample spans 250,000 to 300,000 clones, about 87% being singletons. Sequenced: peripheral blood. This TCR derives from a woman aged 50 to 65 with COVID-19, enrolled during active disease. This sequence joins TRBV6-5 and TRBJ2-3, with D maybe TRBD2 (5 bases). CDR3 nucleotides: TGTGCCAGCAGTTACTCGCCGGGGATCACAGATACGCAGTATTTT. Protein sequence: CASSYSPGITDTQYF.